A selection of T cell receptor beta chains follows, all from one sample in a study of blood T cell repertoires in COVID-19. Libraries were prepared by immunoSEQ multiplex PCR; TCRdb keeps only in-frame clonotypes and omits some of them. This table has about 270,000 clones, around 87% appearing once. The sample taken for sequencing was peripheral blood. The source is a woman in her forties or fifties with acute or convalescent COVID-19. Each CDR3 is given with its conserved first and last residue. A D gene is named only where the DNA matches it firmly. Clone size is shown for a subset of rows, as once, few, many or a class of expanded clone.

clone_size,j_call,d_call,cdr3_length,v_call,cdr3_nt,cdr3_aa
-,TRBJ2-1,TRBD1,15,TRBV4-3,TGCGCCAGCAGCCCGGGACAGGGGTGGAACAATGAGCAGTTCTTC,CASSPGQGWNNEQFF
-,TRBJ1-1,TRBD1,16,TRBV10-3,TGTGCCATCAGGCGGTGGAGGGACAGGGGCGATACTGAAGCTTTCTTT,CAIRRWRDRGDTEAFF
-,TRBJ2-5,-,15,TRBV28,TGTGCCAGCAGTTTTCTGCGGGACCTTGGAGAGACCCAGTACTTC,CASSFLRDLGETQYF
-,TRBJ1-5,TRBD1,14,TRBV6-6,TGTGCCAGCAGCCCCAGGGGGAACAATCAGCCCCAGCATTTT,CASSPRGNNQPQHF
-,TRBJ1-2,TRBD1,19,TRBV3-1/TRBV3-2,TGTGCCAGCAGCCAAGAAATCATAATTAGGGCAGGGGGCACTCGTGGCTACACCTTC,CASSQEIIIRAGGTRGYTF
-,TRBJ2-7,TRBD1,16,TRBV7-3,TGTGCCAGCAGCTCAAAGGGGACAGGCCTGCTTTTCGAGCAGTACTTC,CASSSKGTGLLFEQYF
-,TRBJ2-1,TRBD2,16,TRBV7-2,TGTGCCAGCAGCTTAGCGGGAGGGTATAACTACAATGAGCAGTTCTTC,CASSLAGGYNYNEQFF
once,TRBJ1-6,-,15,TRBV19,TGTGCCAGTGCGACTACAGGGTATAATAATTCACCCCTCCACTTT,CASATTGYNNSPLHF
-,TRBJ1-5,-,14,TRBV2,TGTGCCAGCAGCCCTCCAGGCTACAATCAGCCCCAGCATTTT,CASSPPGYNQPQHF
-,TRBJ2-1,-,13,TRBV2,TGTGCCAGCAGTGAATCCCTAGCCGATGAGCAGTTCTTC,CASSESLADEQFF
-,TRBJ2-1,TRBD1,14,TRBV2,TGTGCCAGCAGTGGACAGGGTTCCTACAATGAGCAGTTCTTC,CASSGQGSYNEQFF
-,TRBJ1-4,-,16,TRBV18,TGTGCCAGCTCACCACCTGTGACAGGTGATAATGAAAAACTGTTTTTT,CASSPPVTGDNEKLFF
-,TRBJ2-4,TRBD1,13,TRBV6-5,TGTGCCAGCAGCGGGACAGGCAAAAACATTCAGTACTTC,CASSGTGKNIQYF
-,TRBJ2-1,TRBD2,15,TRBV9,TGTGCCAGCAGCATAAGACTAGCGGGAGCCGGTGAGCAGTTCTTC,CASSIRLAGAGEQFF
few,TRBJ1-2,-,14,TRBV30,TGTGCCTGGAGTGTACAGGGAGAAAACTATGGCTACACCTTC,CAWSVQGENYGYTF
-,TRBJ2-6,TRBD1,16,TRBV4-1,TGCGCCAGCAGCGTACGGACAGGGGCTGGGGCCAACGTCCTGACTTTC,CASSVRTGAGANVLTF
-,TRBJ2-1,TRBD2,18,TRBV11-2,TGTGCCAGCAGCTTATTAGCGGGACGATATAGCTCCTACAATGAGCAGTTCTTC,CASSLLAGRYSSYNEQFF
-,TRBJ2-3,-,14,TRBV6-5,TGTGCCAGCAGTTACCGTACTAGCACAGATACGCAGTATTTT,CASSYRTSTDTQYF
-,TRBJ1-1,-,15,TRBV18,TGTGCCAGCTCGACGACAGCCGCGAGAGACACTGAAGCTTTCTTT,CASSTTAARDTEAFF
-,TRBJ2-5,-,13,TRBV11-2,TGTGCCAGCAGCTCCCAGGGGTCAGAGACCCAGTACTTC,CASSSQGSETQYF
-,TRBJ2-5,-,13,TRBV2,TGTGCCAGCAGTGTTCTTCTCAGGGAGACCCAGTACTTC,CASSVLLRETQYF
-,TRBJ1-1,-,14,TRBV2,TGTGCCAGCAGTTGGGAGGGATCGATCACTGAAGCTTTCTTT,CASSWEGSITEAFF
-,TRBJ2-1,TRBD1,14,TRBV9,TGTGCCAGCAGCTCTACAGGGGGTTACAATGAGCAGTTCTTC,CASSSTGGYNEQFF
-,TRBJ2-3,TRBD1,16,TRBV5-8,TGTGCCAGCAGCTTGGCGGGACAGCCGAGCACAGATACGCAGTATTTT,CASSLAGQPSTDTQYF
-,TRBJ2-7,-,15,TRBV7-3,TGTGCCAGCAGCTTAGGGCCGGGGATGACCTACGAGCAGTACTTC,CASSLGPGMTYEQYF
-,TRBJ1-5,-,17,TRBV6-2/TRBV6-3,TGTGCCAGCAGTTATGTCCGGAGGTTTAGCAGCAATCAGCCCCAGCATTTT,CASSYVRRFSSNQPQHF
-,TRBJ2-3,TRBD2,17,TRBV5-1,TGCGCCAGCAGCCGACAAGGACTAGCGGGAGAAGTAGATACGCAGTATTTT,CASSRQGLAGEVDTQYF
-,TRBJ2-1,-,12,TRBV30,TGTGCCTGGAAAGCGGTATACAATGAGCAGTTCTTC,CAWKAVYNEQFF
once,TRBJ2-1,TRBD2,21,TRBV24-1,TGTGCCACCAGTGATTCGGGGGGGTCTGGTCTACCATATTCCTCCTACAATGAGCAGTTCTTC,CATSDSGGSGLPYSSYNEQFF
-,TRBJ2-5,-,18,TRBV2,TGTGCCAGCAGTGAGGATAGTGCAGGCGGGACGGTTGTGGAGACCCAGTACTTC,CASSEDSAGGTVVETQYF
-,TRBJ1-6,-,14,TRBV18,TGTGCCAGCTCACCCCAGGGGCGCGGATCACCCCTCCACTTT,CASSPQGRGSPLHF
-,TRBJ2-5,-,13,TRBV28,TGTGCCAGCAGTCTGCCAGTTCAAGAGACCCAGTACTTC,CASSLPVQETQYF
-,TRBJ1-4,-,13,TRBV12-3/TRBV12-4,TGTGCCAGCAGATCTACAGGAGGGGAAAAACTGTTTTTT,CASRSTGGEKLFF
-,TRBJ2-7,-,14,TRBV29-1,TGCAGCGTTAGCCAAGGTTCGGGGGCCTACGAGCAGTACTTC,CSVSQGSGAYEQYF
-,TRBJ2-1,TRBD2,15,TRBV6-5,TGTGCCAGCAGTTACGTGGCTAGCGGTAGATTATGGCAGTTCTTC,CASSYVASGRLWQFF
-,TRBJ2-3,TRBD1,16,TRBV24-1,TGTGCCACCAGTGACGCAGACAGGGGGCGAGGAGATACGCAGTATTTT,CATSDADRGRGDTQYF
-,TRBJ1-6,TRBD1,13,TRBV18,TGTGCCAGCTCCGAGACAGGGGACTCACCCCTCCACTTT,CASSETGDSPLHF
-,TRBJ2-5,TRBD2,15,TRBV5-1,TGCGCCAGCAGCTTGGGCCCGGGGGGGCAAGAGACCCAGTACTTC,CASSLGPGGQETQYF
-,TRBJ2-3,-,13,TRBV29-1,TGCAGCGCTAACAGGGTGGACACAGATACGCAGTATTTT,CSANRVDTDTQYF
-,TRBJ2-1,TRBD2,19,TRBV5-4,TGTGCCAGCAGCTGGGGCGGGAGGGCCCTCGGGGGCGGGGCGAATGAGCAGTTCTTC,CASSWGGRALGGGANEQFF
-,TRBJ2-2,TRBD1,17,TRBV18,TGTGCCAGCTCACCACTCGGACAGGTCTCGTTGGCCGGGGAGCTGTTTTTT,CASSPLGQVSLAGELFF
-,TRBJ2-1,TRBD1,15,TRBV5-1,TGCGCCAGCAGCCTAGACGGGGACAGCTACAATGAGCAGTTCTTC,CASSLDGDSYNEQFF
once,TRBJ1-2,-,13,TRBV27,TGTGCCAGCAGGGACAGACCTAACTATGGCTACACCTTC,CASRDRPNYGYTF
-,TRBJ1-2,-,14,TRBV28,TGTGCCAGCAGTCCCGGGGGGAATATCTATGGCTACACCTTC,CASSPGGNIYGYTF
-,TRBJ1-3,-,16,TRBV18,TGTGCCAGCTCAGATGCGACAGGCTACTCTGGAAACACCATATATTTT,CASSDATGYSGNTIYF
-,TRBJ1-1,-,13,TRBV29-1,TGCAGCGTGACGACAGTGGGTAACACTGAAGCTTTCTTT,CSVTTVGNTEAFF
-,TRBJ2-7,TRBD2,16,TRBV19,TGTGCCAGTAGTATGGGGCTAGCGGGAATATCGTACGAGCAGTACTTC,CASSMGLAGISYEQYF
-,TRBJ2-2,-,15,TRBV9,TGTGCCAGCAGCCCGGAGCCGAGGAGGACCGGGGAGCTGTTTTTT,CASSPEPRRTGELFF
once,TRBJ2-1,TRBD2,16,TRBV6-5,TGTGCCAGCAGTTACTCGGGACTAGTGCTCTACAATGAGCAGTTCTTC,CASSYSGLVLYNEQFF
-,TRBJ1-5,TRBD1,14,TRBV30,TGTGCCTGGAGTGTACGAACAGGGGATCAGCCCCAGCATTTT,CAWSVRTGDQPQHF
few,TRBJ1-1,TRBD1,19,TRBV7-9,TGTGCCAGCAGCTCCTCGGGACAGGGGGCCCTATATATCAACACTGAAGCTTTCTTT,CASSSSGQGALYINTEAFF
once,TRBJ2-1,-,14,TRBV7-9,TGTGCCAGCAGCCCCGTCGGTGAGTCCAATGAGCAGTTCTTC,CASSPVGESNEQFF